This T cell receptor beta chain was identified in a study of T cells after yellow fever vaccination. Study-wide findings and caveats: A secondary response was less intense yet reached its peak sooner, at day 5 versus 15.

MiXCR, run by TCRdb on the 5' RACE reads, gives a single entry per CDR3 protein. The profile shows approximately 300,000 distinct CDR3 sequences, about 10% of them singletons. A note on this clonotype: Its antigen remains unidentified.

Sequencing used CD4+ T cells sorted from PBMCs, obtained 45 days after the yellow fever booster vaccination. This receptor was obtained from a man aged 18 to 29 who received the YFV17D yellow fever vaccine.

The CDR3 DNA reads as TGCGCCAGCAGGGCGGGCGGCAACACCCCAGATACGCAGTATTTT. Its translation is CASRAGGNTPDTQYF. The chain combines TRBV5-1 with TRBJ2-3, with a weak D call TRBD2 (5 bases). CDR3 size: 15 residues. V dropped 5 bases and J dropped 4 bases, with 17 bases sitting between them. Germline V CDR1 and CDR2: SGHRS, YFSETQ.